This record looks at one T cell receptor (beta chain) sequence and its context. Its cognate antigen is unknown. The data were obtained in a study of monozygotic twins with inflammatory bowel disease. Study-level results: The analysis did not separate different T cell subtypes.

This CDR3 contains 12 residues. Germline V gives CDR1 DFQATT, CDR2 SNEGSKA (reference sequence). T cells were not sorted, and total RNA was isolated straight from whole blood. Starting material for each TCR library was roughly 3,300 ng of total RNA. TCRdb reprocessed the 5' RACE reads; each CDR3 protein has one entry and no DNA is given. This repertoire comprises more than 350,000 distinct CDR3 sequences; its ten largest clones make up about 2.6%. This clonotype was sampled from a human donor with ulcerative colitis or Crohn's disease, or a healthy co-twin of an affected twin (not recorded which). V and J are TRBV20-1 and TRBJ2-1; TCRdb's D gene call, TRBD1, goes unchecked for lack of DNA. Sequenced input: blood. This chain's CDR3 is CSATRPGNEQFF.